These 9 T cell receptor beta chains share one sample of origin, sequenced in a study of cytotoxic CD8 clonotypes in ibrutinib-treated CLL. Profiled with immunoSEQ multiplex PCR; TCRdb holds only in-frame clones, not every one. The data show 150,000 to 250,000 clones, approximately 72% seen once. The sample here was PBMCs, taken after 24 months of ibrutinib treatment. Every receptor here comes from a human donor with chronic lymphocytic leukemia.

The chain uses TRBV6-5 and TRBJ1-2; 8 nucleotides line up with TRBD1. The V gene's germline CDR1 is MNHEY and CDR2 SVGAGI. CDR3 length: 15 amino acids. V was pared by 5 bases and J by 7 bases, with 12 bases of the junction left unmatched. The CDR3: CASSPRRDRISGYTF. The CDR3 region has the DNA TGTGCCAGCAGTCCCAGACGGGACAGGATCAGTGGCTACACCTTC.

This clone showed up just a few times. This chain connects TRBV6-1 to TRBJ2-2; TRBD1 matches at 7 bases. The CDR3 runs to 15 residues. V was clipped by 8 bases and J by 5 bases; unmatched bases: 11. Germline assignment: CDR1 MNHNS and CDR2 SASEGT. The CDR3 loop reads CASSTRTGGTGELFF. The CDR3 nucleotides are TGTGCCAGCTCCACTCGGACAGGCGGGACCGGGGAGCTGTTTTTT.

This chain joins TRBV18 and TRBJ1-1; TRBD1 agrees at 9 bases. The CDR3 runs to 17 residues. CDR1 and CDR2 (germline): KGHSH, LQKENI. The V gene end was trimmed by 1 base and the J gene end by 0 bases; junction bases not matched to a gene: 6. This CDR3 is CASSPLLGTGMNTEAFF. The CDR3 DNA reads TGTGCCAGCTCACCACTACTAGGGACAGGGATGAACACTGAAGCTTTCTTT.

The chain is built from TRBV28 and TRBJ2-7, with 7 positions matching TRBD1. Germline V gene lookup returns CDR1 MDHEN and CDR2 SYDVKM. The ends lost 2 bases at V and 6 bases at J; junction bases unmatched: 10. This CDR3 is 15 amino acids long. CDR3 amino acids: CASSLDPGTVGEQYF. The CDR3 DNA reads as TGTGCCAGCAGTTTAGACCCCGGGACAGTGGGCGAGCAGTACTTC.

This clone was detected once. The CDR3 bases are TGTGCCATCAGTGAGAACAGGGATGTTTCTGGCTACACCTTC. Translating it yields CAISENRDVSGYTF. J is TRBJ1-2 and V is TRBV10-3; D is perhaps TRBD1 (6 bases). The V end lost 2 bases, the J end lost 7 bases, and 14 bases lay between the germline ends. The CDR3 contains 14 residues. Germline assignment: CDR1 ENHRY and CDR2 SYGVKD.

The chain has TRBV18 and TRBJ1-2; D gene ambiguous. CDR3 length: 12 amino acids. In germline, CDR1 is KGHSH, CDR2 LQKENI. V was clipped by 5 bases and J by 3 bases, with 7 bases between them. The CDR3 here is CASSGVDYGYTF. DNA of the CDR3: TGTGCCAGCTCAGGGGTGGACTATGGCTACACCTTC.

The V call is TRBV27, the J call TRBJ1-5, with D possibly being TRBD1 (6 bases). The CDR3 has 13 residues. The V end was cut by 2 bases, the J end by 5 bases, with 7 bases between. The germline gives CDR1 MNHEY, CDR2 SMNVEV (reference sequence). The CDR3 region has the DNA TGTGCCAGCAGTTTAAGGGGGGATCAGCCCCAGCATTTT. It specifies CASSLRGDQPQHF.

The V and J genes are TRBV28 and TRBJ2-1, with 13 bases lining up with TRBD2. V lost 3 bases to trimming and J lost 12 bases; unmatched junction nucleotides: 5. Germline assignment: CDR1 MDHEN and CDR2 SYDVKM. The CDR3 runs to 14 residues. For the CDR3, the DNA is TGTGCCAGCAGTTTGACTAGCGGGAGGCAGGGGCAGTTCTTC. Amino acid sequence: CASSLTSGRQGQFF.

The CDR3 nucleotides read TGTGCCAGCAGCCAAGATTACGGAGCGGGAAACACCATATATTTT. Its translation: CASSQDYGAGNTIYF. The chain combines TRBV14 with TRBJ1-3; D is undetermined. V shed 0 bases and J shed 4 bases, with 10 bases lying between them. This CDR3 is 15 amino acids long. Germline values: CDR1 SGHDN, CDR2 FVKESK.